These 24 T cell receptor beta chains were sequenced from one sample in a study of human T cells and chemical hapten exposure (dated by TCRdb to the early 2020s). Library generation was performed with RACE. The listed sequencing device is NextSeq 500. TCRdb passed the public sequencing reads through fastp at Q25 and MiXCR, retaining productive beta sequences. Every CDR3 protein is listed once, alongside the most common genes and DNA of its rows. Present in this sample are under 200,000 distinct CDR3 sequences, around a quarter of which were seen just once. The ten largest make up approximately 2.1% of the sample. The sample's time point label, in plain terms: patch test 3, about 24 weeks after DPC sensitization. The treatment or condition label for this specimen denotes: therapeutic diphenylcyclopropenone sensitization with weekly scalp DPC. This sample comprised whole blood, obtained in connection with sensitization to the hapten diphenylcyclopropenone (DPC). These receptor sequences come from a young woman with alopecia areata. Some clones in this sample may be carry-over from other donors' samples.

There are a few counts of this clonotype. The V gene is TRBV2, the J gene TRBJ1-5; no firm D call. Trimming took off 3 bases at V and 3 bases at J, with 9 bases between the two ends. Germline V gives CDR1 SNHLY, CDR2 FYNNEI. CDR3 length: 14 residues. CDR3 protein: CASSEGGSNQPQHF. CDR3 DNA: TGTGCCAGCAGTGAGGGCGGTTCCAATCAGCCCCAGCATTTT.

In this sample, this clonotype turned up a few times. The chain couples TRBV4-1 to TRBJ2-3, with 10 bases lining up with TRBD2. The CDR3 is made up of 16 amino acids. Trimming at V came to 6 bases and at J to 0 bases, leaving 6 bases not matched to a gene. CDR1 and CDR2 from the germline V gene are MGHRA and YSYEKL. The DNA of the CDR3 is TGCGCCAGCAGAAGAGCGGGAGGGCCCAGCACAGATACGCAGTATTTT. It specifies CASRRAGGPSTDTQYF.

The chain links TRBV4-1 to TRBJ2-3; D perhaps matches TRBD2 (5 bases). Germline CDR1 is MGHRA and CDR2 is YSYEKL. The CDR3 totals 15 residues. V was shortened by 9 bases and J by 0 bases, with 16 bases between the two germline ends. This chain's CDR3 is CASGIISESTDTQYF. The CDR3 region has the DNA TGCGCCAGTGGGATCATTAGCGAGAGCACAGATACGCAGTATTTT.

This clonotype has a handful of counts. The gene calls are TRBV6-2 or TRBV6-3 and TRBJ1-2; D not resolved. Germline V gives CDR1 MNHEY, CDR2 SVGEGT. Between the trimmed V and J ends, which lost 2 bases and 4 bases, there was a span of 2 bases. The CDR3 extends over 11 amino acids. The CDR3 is CASSYGYGYTF. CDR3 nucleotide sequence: TGTGCCAGCAGTTACGGCTATGGCTACACCTTC.

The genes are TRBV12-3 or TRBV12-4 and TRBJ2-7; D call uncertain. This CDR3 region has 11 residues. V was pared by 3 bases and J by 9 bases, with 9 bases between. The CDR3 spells CASSLGWGQYF. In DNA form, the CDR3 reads TGTGCCAGCAGTTTGGGGTGGGGGCAGTACTTC.

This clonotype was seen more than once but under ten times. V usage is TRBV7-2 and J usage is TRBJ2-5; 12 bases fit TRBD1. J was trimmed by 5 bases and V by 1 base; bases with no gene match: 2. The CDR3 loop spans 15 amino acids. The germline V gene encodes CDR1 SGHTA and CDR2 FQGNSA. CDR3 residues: CASSLGDRGPETQYF. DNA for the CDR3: TGTGCCAGCAGCTTAGGGGACAGGGGGCCGGAGACCCAGTACTTC. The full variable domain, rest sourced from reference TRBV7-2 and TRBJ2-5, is GAGVSQSPSNKVTEKGKDVELRCDPISGHTALYWYRQSLGQGLEFLIYFQGNSAPDKSGLPSDRFSAERTGGSVSTLTIQRTQQEDSAVYLCASSLGDRGPETQYFGPGTRLLVL.

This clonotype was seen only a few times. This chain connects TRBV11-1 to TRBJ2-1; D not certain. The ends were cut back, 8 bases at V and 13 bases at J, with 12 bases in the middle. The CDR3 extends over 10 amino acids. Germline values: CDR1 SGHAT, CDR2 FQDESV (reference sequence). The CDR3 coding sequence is TGTGCCAGCGGAAACCCCCTCCAGTTCTTC. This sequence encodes CASGNPLQFF.

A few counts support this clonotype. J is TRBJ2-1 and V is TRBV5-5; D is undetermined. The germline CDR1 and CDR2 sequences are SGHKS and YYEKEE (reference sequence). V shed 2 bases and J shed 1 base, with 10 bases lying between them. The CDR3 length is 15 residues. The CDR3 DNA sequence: TGTGCCAGCAGCTTTCTTTATGGGTCCTACAATGAGCAGTTCTTC. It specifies CASSFLYGSYNEQFF.

CDR3 protein: CASSPGQIYNEQFF. The CDR3 region has the DNA TGCGCCAGCAGCCCCGGACAGATATACAATGAGCAGTTCTTC. The gene calls are TRBV5-1 and TRBJ2-1; a possible D gene is TRBD1 (6 bases). The CDR3 sequence is 14 residues long. Germline CDR1 and CDR2: SGHRS and YFSETQ. The germline V and J ends were trimmed by 4 bases and 4 bases, with 12 bases remaining between them.

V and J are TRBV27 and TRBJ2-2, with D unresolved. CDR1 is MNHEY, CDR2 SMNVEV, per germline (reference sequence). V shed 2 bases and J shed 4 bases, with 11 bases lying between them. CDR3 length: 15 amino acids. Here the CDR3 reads CASSLRQVGTGELFF. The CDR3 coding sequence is TGTGCCAGCAGTTTAAGGCAGGTTGGCACCGGGGAGCTGTTTTTT.

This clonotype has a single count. This chain's CDR3 is CASSPATGTHREQYF. The CDR3, as DNA: TGCGCCAGCAGCCCCGCTACCGGGACTCACCGGGAGCAGTACTTC. The chain has TRBV5-1 and TRBJ2-7, with D tentatively TRBD2 (6 bases). The length of the CDR3 is 15 residues. Trimming removed 4 bases from V and 7 bases from J, with 21 bases in between. Germline CDR1 is SGHRS and CDR2 is YFSETQ. Supplemented by reference TRBV5-1 and TRBJ2-7, the full variable domain reads KAGVTQTPRYLIKTRGQQVTLSCSPISGHRSVSWYQQTPGQGLQFLFEYFSETQRNKGNFPGRFSGRQFSNSRSEMNVSTLELGDSALYLCASSPATGTHREQYFGPGTRLTVT.

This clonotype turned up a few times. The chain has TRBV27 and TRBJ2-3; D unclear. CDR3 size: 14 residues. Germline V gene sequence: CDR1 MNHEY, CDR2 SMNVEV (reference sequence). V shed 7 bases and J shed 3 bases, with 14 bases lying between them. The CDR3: CASTTYERTDTQYF. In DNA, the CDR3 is TGTGCCAGCACGACCTATGAAAGGACAGATACGCAGTATTTT.

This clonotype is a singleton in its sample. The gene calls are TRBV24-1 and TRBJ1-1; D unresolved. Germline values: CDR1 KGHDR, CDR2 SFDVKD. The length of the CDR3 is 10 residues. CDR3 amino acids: CPTRNTEAFF. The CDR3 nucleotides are TGTCCGACTAGGAACACTGAAGCTTTCTTT.

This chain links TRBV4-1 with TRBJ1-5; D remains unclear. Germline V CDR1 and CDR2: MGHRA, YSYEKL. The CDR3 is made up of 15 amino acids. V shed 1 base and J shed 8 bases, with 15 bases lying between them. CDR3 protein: CASSQVGDPDEPQHF. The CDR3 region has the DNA TGCGCCAGCAGCCAAGTGGGAGACCCAGATGAGCCCCAGCATTTT.

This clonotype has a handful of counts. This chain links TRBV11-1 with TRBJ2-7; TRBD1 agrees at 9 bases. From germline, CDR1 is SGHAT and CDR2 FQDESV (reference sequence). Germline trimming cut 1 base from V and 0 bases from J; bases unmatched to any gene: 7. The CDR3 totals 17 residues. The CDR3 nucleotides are TGTGCCAGCAGCTTAGAGGGACAGGGAAGACGCTCCTACGAGCAGTACTTC. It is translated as CASSLEGQGRRSYEQYF. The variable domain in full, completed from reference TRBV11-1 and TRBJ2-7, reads EAEVAQSPRYKITEKSQAVAFWCDPISGHATLYWYRQILGQGPELLVQFQDESVVDDSQLPKDRFSAERLKGVDSTLKIQPAELGDSAMYLCASSLEGQGRRSYEQYFGPGTRLTVT.

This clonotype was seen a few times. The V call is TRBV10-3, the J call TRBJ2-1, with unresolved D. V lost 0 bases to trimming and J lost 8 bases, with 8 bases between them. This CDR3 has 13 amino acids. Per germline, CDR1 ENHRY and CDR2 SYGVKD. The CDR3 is CAISESVIDEQFF. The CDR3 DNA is TGTGCCATCAGTGAGTCGGTCATAGATGAGCAGTTCTTC.

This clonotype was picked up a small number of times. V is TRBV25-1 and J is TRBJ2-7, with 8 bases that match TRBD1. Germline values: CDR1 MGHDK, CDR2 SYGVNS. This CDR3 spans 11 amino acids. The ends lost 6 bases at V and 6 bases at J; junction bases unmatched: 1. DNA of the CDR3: TGTGCCAGCAGGACAGGGGTCGAGCAGTACTTC. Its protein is CASRTGVEQYF.

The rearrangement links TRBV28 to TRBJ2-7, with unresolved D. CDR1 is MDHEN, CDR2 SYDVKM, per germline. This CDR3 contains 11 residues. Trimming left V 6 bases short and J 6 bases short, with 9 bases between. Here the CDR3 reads CASSSAREQYF. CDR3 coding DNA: TGTGCCAGCAGCTCTGCACGCGAGCAGTACTTC.

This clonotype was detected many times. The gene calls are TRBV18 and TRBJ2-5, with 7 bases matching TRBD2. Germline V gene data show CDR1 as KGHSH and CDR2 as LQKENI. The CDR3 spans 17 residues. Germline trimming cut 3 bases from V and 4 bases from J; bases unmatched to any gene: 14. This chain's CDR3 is CASSPQLASGPGETQYF. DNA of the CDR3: TGTGCCAGCTCACCCCAACTCGCTAGCGGCCCGGGAGAGACCCAGTACTTC.

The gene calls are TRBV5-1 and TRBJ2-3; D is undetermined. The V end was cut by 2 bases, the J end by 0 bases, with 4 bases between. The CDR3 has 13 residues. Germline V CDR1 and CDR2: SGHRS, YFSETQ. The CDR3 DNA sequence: TGCGCCAGCAGCTTCCAGAGCACAGATACGCAGTATTTT. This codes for CASSFQSTDTQYF.

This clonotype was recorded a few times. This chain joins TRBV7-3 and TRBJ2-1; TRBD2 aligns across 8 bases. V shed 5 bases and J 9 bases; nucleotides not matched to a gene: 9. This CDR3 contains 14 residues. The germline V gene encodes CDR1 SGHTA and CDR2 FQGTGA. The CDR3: CASSPSSGSGEQFF. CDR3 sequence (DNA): TGTGCCAGCAGCCCCTCCAGCGGGAGTGGTGAGCAGTTCTTC.

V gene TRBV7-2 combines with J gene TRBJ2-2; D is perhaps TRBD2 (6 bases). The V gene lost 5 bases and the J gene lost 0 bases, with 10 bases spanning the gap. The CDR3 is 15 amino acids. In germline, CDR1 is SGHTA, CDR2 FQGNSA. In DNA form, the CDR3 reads TGTGCCAGCAGCGGTCTAGCGACGAACACCGGGGAGCTGTTTTTT. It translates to CASSGLATNTGELFF.

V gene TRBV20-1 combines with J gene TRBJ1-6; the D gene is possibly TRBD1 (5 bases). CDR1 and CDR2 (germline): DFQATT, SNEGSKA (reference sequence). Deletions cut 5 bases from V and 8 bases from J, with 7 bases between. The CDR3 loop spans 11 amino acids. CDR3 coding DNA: TGCAGTGCTCTAGGGGATTCACCCCTCCACTTT. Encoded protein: CSALGDSPLHF.

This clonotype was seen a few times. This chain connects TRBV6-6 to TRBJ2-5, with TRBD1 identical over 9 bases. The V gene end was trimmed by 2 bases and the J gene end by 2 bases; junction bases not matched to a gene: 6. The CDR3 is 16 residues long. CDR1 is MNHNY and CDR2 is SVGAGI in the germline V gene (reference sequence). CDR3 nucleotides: TGTGCCAGCAGTTACCGGGGACAGGGTCAACAAGAGACCCAGTACTTC. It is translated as CASSYRGQGQQETQYF.